This record looks at one T cell receptor (beta chain) sequence and its context. Its matching antigen is unknown. The source of the sample is a study of identical twins' blood T cells. Study-wide results and caveats: Each donor's most abundant TCRbeta clonotypes shared more CDR3 sequences with her twin than unrelated donors. Even for out-of-frame TCRbeta, twins reportedly shared V gene usage much more than unrelated donors.

Three pairs of healthy female monozygous twins were the donors. One entry per CDR3 protein, called by TCRdb with MiXCR from the 5' RACE reads. The repertoire holds fewer than 450,000 distinct CDR3 sequences, with over 25% as singletons. This TCR was sampled from a woman between 18 and 55 years old in good health. Sequenced: PBMCs.

Here the CDR3 DNA reads TGTGCCAGCAGCTTGTCGGGCTTATCCTACGAGCAGTACTTC. Translation gives CASSLSGLSYEQYF. This sequence joins TRBV5-6 and TRBJ2-7; D gene ambiguous. The germline V and J ends were trimmed by 1 base and 1 base, with 9 bases remaining between them. The length of the CDR3 is 14 residues. Germline lookup yields CDR1 SGHDT and CDR2 YYEEEE.